The T cell receptor beta chain under discussion was sequenced for a study of T cells in Graves' hyperthyroidism and ophthalmopathy. Uncontrolled infection, other autoimmune disease, pregnancy and lactation each barred patients from inclusion. Study observations and caveats: Classification by a 13 V-J model distinguished ophthalmopathy from stable hyperthyroidism. In blood, most of the thyroid clonotypes expanded above 0.001 were also present.

Germline V gene sequence: CDR1 SQVTM, CDR2 ANQGSEA. The CDR3 is made up of 13 amino acids. V shed 8 bases, J shed 3 bases, and the junction held 4 bases outside the gene matches. In the case of this clonotype: Antigen: not known.

Authors of the study amplified TCR beta CDR3 regions from RNA transcripts. The TCR CDR3 was amplified in a first-round RT-PCR using the HTBI primer set. One entry per CDR3 protein results from TCRdb running MiXCR on the multiplex PCR reads. The profile covers roughly 700,000 distinct CDR3 sequences, with approximately 14% appearing a single time and roughly 10% taken by the ten largest. The sequence derives from a woman in her late teens or twenties with Graves' hyperthyroidism. Sequencing used blood. The J gene is TRBJ2-7, the V gene TRBV29-1, with 13 bases aligning to TRBD2. The DNA for the CDR3 is TGCAGCACGGGACTAGCGGGGAGCTACGAGCAGTACTTC. As protein: CSTGLAGSYEQYF.